Presented here are 8 T cell receptor beta chains from one specimen sequenced in a study of T cells in women clearing cervical HPV infection. Using immunoSEQ multiplex PCR, the repertoire was profiled, and TCRdb retains in-frame clones only, with some absent. The sample has 30,000 to 35,000 clones. Sequences were obtained from blood buffy coat. The receptor source for this set is a woman aged 18-69 years with a cervical HPV16 infection that either progressed to CIN3+ or cleared (not recorded which).

Concerning this clone itself: The CDR3 end lies 3 residues beyond the end of the read and is filled in from the germline J gene. The genes are TRBV6-1 and TRBJ1-2; TRBD1 might be the D (5 bases). This CDR3 is built from 16 residues. Germline V gene data show CDR1 as MNHNS and CDR2 as SASEGT. V was cut by 3 bases and J by 5 bases, with 19 bases left in between. CDR3 bases read: TGTGCCAGCAGTGAGAGGTCCCCGAGGGGCAGTTATGGC. Its protein product is CASSERSPRGSYG. The full CDR3 protein is CASSERSPRGSYGYTF.

As to this clone: The read gets to within 3 residues of the CDR3 end, and the germline J gene fills in the rest. The J gene is TRBJ1-5, the V gene TRBV20-1, with 7 bases matching TRBD1. The CDR3 has 14 residues. V shed 4 bases and J 6 bases; nucleotides not matched to a gene: 9. Germline values: CDR1 DFQATT, CDR2 SNEGSKA (reference sequence). The CDR3 loop is CSATVQGPGQPQHF. The part of the CDR3 DNA that was read is TGCAGTGCTACAGTACAGGGGCCGGGTCAGCCC.

As concerns this clone: The read is 3 residues too short to cover the CDR3 end, so that end is filled in from the germline J gene. The V call is TRBV11-2, the J call TRBJ2-5, with TRBD2 matching over 9 bases. With 6 bases clipped from V and 6 bases from J, the junction kept 8 bases outside the gene matches. Germline loops: CDR1 SGHAT, CDR2 FQNNGV. The CDR3 has 14 residues. CDR3 loop: CASSRAGGEKTQYF. CDR3 DNA, as far as it was read: TGTGCCAGCAGTAGAGCGGGGGGTGAAAAGACC.

For this clone: The read terminates 3 residues ahead of where the CDR3 ends, so the germline J gene completes it. V and J are TRBV18 and TRBJ2-2, with 11 bases identical to TRBD2. V lost 3 bases to trimming and J lost 4 bases; unmatched junction nucleotides: 4. Germline CDR1 is KGHSH and CDR2 is LQKENI. The length of the CDR3 is 16 residues. The CDR3 reads CASSPIAGGATGELFF. The covered CDR3 bases are TGTGCCAGCTCACCCATAGCGGGAGGGGCCACCGGGGAG.

A remark on this clone: The read halts 3 residues ahead of the CDR3 end, with the missing end drawn from the germline J gene. The V gene is TRBV20-1, the J gene TRBJ2-3; 10 nucleotides line up with TRBD1. The CDR3 is 16 amino acids. Germline CDR1 and CDR2: DFQATT and SNEGSKA (reference sequence). Trimming at V came to 2 bases and at J to 3 bases, leaving 8 bases not matched to a gene. CDR3 DNA, as far as it was read: TGCAGTGCTAGAAGGGACAGGGGAGGTTTGACAGATACG. Amino acids: CSARRDRGGLTDT. The full CDR3 sequence reads CSARRDRGGLTDTQYF.

For this clone: With the read ending 3 residues before the CDR3 end, the germline J gene is used to fill in that end. The chain combines TRBV10-3 with TRBJ2-2; 7 bases map to TRBD1. There are 13 residues in the CDR3. The germline CDR1 and CDR2 sequences are ENHRY and SYGVKD. V was pared by 10 bases and J by 0 bases, with 2 bases of the junction left unmatched. The CDR3 sequence: CATGQANTGELFF. CDR3 DNA, as far as it was read: TGTGCCACCGGACAGGCGAACACCGGGGAG.

About this clone: Read sequence stops 3 residues before the CDR3 end, and the germline J gene provides the missing end. This chain connects TRBV5-1 to TRBJ2-1, with TRBD2 matching 8 bases. This CDR3 contains 14 residues. V dropped 6 bases and J dropped 5; count of bases not matched to a gene: 7. Germline assignment: CDR1 SGHRS and CDR2 YFSETQ. This CDR3 reads CASTFGGAHNEQFF. CDR3 bases read: TGCGCCAGCACTTTCGGGGGGGCCCACAATGAG.

Remarks on this clone: The read terminates 3 residues before the CDR3 end, so the remaining end is supplied by the germline J gene. V and J are TRBV2 and TRBJ1-5, with D hard to call. This CDR3 is 14 amino acids long. Per germline, CDR1 SNHLY and CDR2 FYNNEI. V shed 7 bases and J shed 0 bases, with 10 bases lying between them. The part of the CDR3 DNA that was read is TGTGCCAGCAAACCTGACAATAGCAATCAGCCC. Translated, it gives CASKPDNSNQP. The CDR3 in full is CASKPDNSNQPQHF.